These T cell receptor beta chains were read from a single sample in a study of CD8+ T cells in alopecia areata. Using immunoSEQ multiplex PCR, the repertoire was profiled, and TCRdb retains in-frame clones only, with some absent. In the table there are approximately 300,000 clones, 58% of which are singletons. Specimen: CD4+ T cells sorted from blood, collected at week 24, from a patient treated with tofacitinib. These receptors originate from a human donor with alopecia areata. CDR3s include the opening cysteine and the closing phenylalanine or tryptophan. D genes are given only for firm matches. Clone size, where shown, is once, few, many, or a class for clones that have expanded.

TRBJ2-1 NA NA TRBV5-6 CASSRRLPSSYNEQFF TGTGCCAGCAGCCGCCGATTGCCGAGCTCCTACAATGAGCAGTTCTTC
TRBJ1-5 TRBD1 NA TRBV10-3 CAISGDRGNQPQHF TGTGCCATCAGTGGGGACAGGGGGAATCAGCCCCAGCATTTT
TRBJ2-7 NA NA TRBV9 CASSLGHSEQYF TGTGCCAGCAGCTTAGGACACTCCGAGCAGTACTTC
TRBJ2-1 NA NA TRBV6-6 CASGRVASYNEQFF TGTGCCAGCGGAAGAGTCGCGTCCTACAATGAGCAGTTCTTC
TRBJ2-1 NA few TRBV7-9 CASSLAMVAGTDEQFF TGTGCCAGCAGCTTAGCGATGGTGGCAGGGACCGATGAGCAGTTCTTC
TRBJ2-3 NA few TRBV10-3 CAISESGDWADTQYF TGTGCCATCAGTGAGTCGGGGGACTGGGCAGATACGCAGTATTTT
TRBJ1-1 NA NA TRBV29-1 CSVERDGGGTEAFF TGCAGCGTTGAGCGGGACGGGGGGGGTACTGAAGCTTTCTTT
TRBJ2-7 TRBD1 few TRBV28 CASSLPEQGIGHKYEQYF TGTGCCAGCAGTTTACCGGAACAGGGGATAGGGCACAAATACGAGCAGTACTTC
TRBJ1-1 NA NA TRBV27 CASSYYTPRTEAFF TGTGCCAGCAGTTATTATACCCCGCGCACTGAAGCTTTCTTT
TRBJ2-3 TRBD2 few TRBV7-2 CASSSNRGGAGDTQYF TGTGCCAGCAGCTCCAATCGCGGGGGGGCCGGTGATACGCAGTATTTT
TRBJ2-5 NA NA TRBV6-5 CASSSPGVSGETQYF TGTGCCAGCAGTTCTCCAGGGGTCAGCGGGGAGACCCAGTACTTC
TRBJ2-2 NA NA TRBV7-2 CASSLAKGGPNTGELFF TGTGCCAGCAGCTTAGCGAAGGGGGGCCCGAACACCGGGGAGCTGTTTTTT
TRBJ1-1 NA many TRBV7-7 CASSRGQNTEAFF TGTGCTAGCAGCCGCGGACAGAACACTGAAGCTTTCTTT
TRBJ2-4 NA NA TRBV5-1 CASRPAYRIKNIQYF TGCGCCAGCAGACCTGCATATCGCATCAAAAACATTCAGTACTTC
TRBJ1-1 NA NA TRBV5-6 CASSSKRGEAFF TGTGCCAGCAGCTCCAAGAGAGGTGAAGCTTTCTTT
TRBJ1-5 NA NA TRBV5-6 CASSHRDTSNQPQHF TGTGCCAGCAGTCACCGGGACACTTCCAATCAGCCCCAGCATTTT
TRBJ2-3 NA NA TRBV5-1 CASSLDLRGTQYF TGCGCCAGCAGCTTGGACTTACGCGGTACGCAGTATTTT
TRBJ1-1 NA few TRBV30 CAWRRTVDPEAFF TGTGCCTGGAGGAGGACTGTGGATCCTGAAGCTTTCTTT